Detailed here is one T cell receptor (beta chain). The repertoire was sequenced with immunoSEQ multiplex PCR; TCRdb's copy has only in-frame clones and lacks some. The sample lists about 80,000 clones; 97% were seen once. This sample stems from a study of technical replicates of blood from a handful of donors. Germline lookup yields CDR1 SQVTM and CDR2 ANQGSEA. There are 12 residues in the CDR3. V and J are TRBV29-1 and TRBJ2-5, with D perhaps TRBD2 (6 bases). The clonotype was recovered from a human donor in good health. The specimen was T cells isolated from PBMCs. CDR3 protein: CSFRELGETQYF. Written as DNA, the CDR3 is TGCAGTTTCCGGGAGCTAGGGGAGACCCAGTACTTC.